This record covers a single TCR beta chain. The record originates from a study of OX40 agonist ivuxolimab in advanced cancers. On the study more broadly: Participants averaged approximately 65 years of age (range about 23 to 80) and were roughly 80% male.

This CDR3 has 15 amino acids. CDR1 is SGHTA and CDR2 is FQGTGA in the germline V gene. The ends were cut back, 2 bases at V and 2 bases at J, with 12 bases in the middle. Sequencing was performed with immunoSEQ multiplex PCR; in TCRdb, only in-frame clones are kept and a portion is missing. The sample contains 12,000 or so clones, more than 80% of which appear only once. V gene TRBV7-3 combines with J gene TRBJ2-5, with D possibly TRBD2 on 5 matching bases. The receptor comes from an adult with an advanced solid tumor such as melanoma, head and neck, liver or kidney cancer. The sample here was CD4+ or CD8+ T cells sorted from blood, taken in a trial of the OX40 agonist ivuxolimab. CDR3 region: CASSLGSADQETQYF. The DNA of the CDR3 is TGTGCCAGCAGCTTAGGTTCAGCGGATCAAGAGACCCAGTACTTC.